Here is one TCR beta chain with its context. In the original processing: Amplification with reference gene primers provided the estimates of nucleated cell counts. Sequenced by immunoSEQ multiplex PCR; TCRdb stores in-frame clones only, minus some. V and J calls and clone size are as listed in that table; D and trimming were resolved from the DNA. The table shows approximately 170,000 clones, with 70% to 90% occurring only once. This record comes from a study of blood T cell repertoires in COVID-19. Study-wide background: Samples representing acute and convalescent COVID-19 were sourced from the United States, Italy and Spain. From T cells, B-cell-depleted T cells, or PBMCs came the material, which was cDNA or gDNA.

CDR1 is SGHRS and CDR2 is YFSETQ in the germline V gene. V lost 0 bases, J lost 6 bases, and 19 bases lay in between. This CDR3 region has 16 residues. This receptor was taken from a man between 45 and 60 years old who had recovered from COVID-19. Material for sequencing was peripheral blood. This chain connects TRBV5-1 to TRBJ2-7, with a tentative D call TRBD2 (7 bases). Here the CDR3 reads CASSLDASRGAFEQYF. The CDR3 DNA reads TGCGCCAGCAGCTTGGACGCCAGCCGGGGGGCGTTCGAGCAGTACTTC.